Listed here are 24 T cell receptor beta chains from one sample, sequenced in a study of vaccination and CD4 T cells after COVID-19. For these receptors, no antigen is known. Described treatment: roughly 10-day PBMC culture with coronavirus spike peptide pools or control peptides (ViraFEST assay). Cultured CD4+ T-cell DNA underwent Oncomine TCR Beta short-read sequencing. TCRdb reanalysed the PCR reads using MiXCR and keeps one entry per CDR3 protein. The sample contains 13,000 or so distinct CDR3 sequences, about 26% of which appear only once. Sequenced: CD4+ T cells from blood, cultured in vitro. The receptors stem from a human donor who had recovered from COVID-19.

This clonotype showed up just once. This chain uses TRBV10-3 with TRBJ2-1; the D is unclear. Germline-derived CDR1 and CDR2 are ENHRY and SYGVKD. The CDR3 extends over 15 amino acids. V lost 0 bases and J lost 5, with 11 bases in between. CDR3 bases: TGTGCCATCAGTGAGTCAGGCGTTATCAACAATGAGCAGTTCTTC. Amino acid sequence: CAISESGVINNEQFF.

This clonotype has only a few counts. The chain uses TRBV6-1 and TRBJ1-2; D gene ambiguous. V was trimmed by 3 bases and J by 3 bases, leaving 11 bases between them. Germline V gene data show CDR1 as MNHNS and CDR2 as SASEGT. This CDR3 spans 14 amino acids. As DNA, the CDR3 is TGTGCCAGCAGTGAGGTGGGAAGTTACTATGGCTACACCTTC. Its protein is CASSEVGSYYGYTF.

The CDR3, as DNA: TGCAGTGCTGAGGGGGGGGGGTCCAACATTCAGTACTTC. Residues: CSAEGGGSNIQYF. The V and J genes are TRBV20-1 and TRBJ2-4; perhaps TRBD2 as D (7 bases). Germline CDR1 DFQATT, CDR2 SNEGSKA (reference sequence). This CDR3 has 13 residues. Deletions cut 5 bases from V and 7 bases from J, with 15 bases between.

This clonotype was found a few times. The chain couples TRBV2 to TRBJ1-3; no clear D. This CDR3 spans 16 amino acids. Trimming removed 6 bases at V and 0 bases at J, with 15 bases between. In germline, CDR1 is SNHLY, CDR2 FYNNEI. The CDR3 loop is CASSGITVSSGNTIYF. DNA of the CDR3: TGTGCCAGCAGCGGGATAACGGTCTCCTCTGGAAACACCATATATTTT.

The sample holds a few counts of this clonotype. This chain links TRBV12-3 or TRBV12-4 with TRBJ2-5; 10 bases match TRBD2. V lost 6 bases, J lost 5 bases, and 6 bases stayed unmatched. The CDR3 length is 14 residues. CDR3 nucleotides: TGTGCCAGCAGGGCTAGCGGGGGCTGGGAGACCCAGTACTTC. Protein product: CASRASGGWETQYF.

By proportion, this clonotype is medium-sized (0.01 to 0.1%). The rearrangement joins TRBV25-1 to TRBJ1-1, with a possible D match to TRBD1 (6 bases). Trimming left V 1 base short and J 4 bases short, with 10 bases between. The CDR3 covers 14 residues. CDR1 is MGHDK and CDR2 is SYGVNS in the germline V gene. DNA for the CDR3: TGTGCCAGCAGTGAATCAGGGGTTGTCACTGAAGCTTTCTTT. Its protein is CASSESGVVTEAFF.

This clonotype appeared a few times. The chain uses TRBV20-1 and TRBJ2-1, with D tentatively TRBD2 (5 bases). In germline, CDR1 is DFQATT, CDR2 SNEGSKA (reference sequence). V shed 6 bases and J shed 4 bases, with 13 bases lying between them. This CDR3 comprises 13 residues. The CDR3 reads CSAPVRTYNEQFF. The CDR3 nucleotides are TGCAGTGCCCCTGTCCGGACTTACAATGAGCAGTTCTTC.

V and J are TRBV3-1 and TRBJ1-5, with D unclear. This CDR3 spans 15 amino acids. CDR1 is LGHDT, CDR2 YNNKEL, per germline (reference sequence). V shed 1 base and J shed 9 bases, with 16 bases lying between them. The CDR3 sequence: CASSQVGGLGSPQHF. The CDR3, as DNA: TGTGCCAGCAGCCAAGTGGGCGGCCTAGGTTCGCCCCAGCATTTT.

The chain carries TRBV29-1 and TRBJ1-2; 8 nucleotides agree with TRBD1. V shed 4 bases, J shed 6 bases, and the junction held 13 bases outside the gene matches. The germline V gene encodes CDR1 SQVTM and CDR2 ANQGSEA. The CDR3 has 15 residues. CDR3 sequence: CSVGQGFLGLNGYTF. DNA for the CDR3: TGCAGCGTTGGACAGGGGTTTTTGGGTTTGAATGGCTACACCTTC.

V usage is TRBV6-1 and J usage is TRBJ1-5; D is undetermined. The CDR3 extends over 13 amino acids. Looked up from germline, CDR1 is MNHNS and CDR2 is SASEGT. V was shortened by 2 bases and J by 5 bases, with 7 bases between the two germline ends. The CDR3 here is CASSENSDQPQHF. In DNA form, the CDR3 reads TGTGCCAGCAGTGAAAACAGCGATCAGCCCCAGCATTTT.

This chain links TRBV5-1 with TRBJ1-1; D gene ambiguous. The germline CDR1 and CDR2 sequences are SGHRS and YFSETQ. Trimming removed 4 bases from V and 0 bases from J, with 10 bases in between. This CDR3 comprises 14 residues. The CDR3 DNA follows: TGCGCCAGCAGCCGAAACAATATGAACACTGAAGCTTTCTTT. This gives the protein CASSRNNMNTEAFF.

This chain links TRBV6-2 or TRBV6-3 with TRBJ2-2; 7 nucleotides align to TRBD2. Germline values: CDR1 MNHEY, CDR2 SVGEGT. The junction had 13 bases not matched to a gene; V was cut back by 7 bases and J by 5 bases. The CDR3 is made up of 16 amino acids. The CDR3 DNA reads as TGTGCCAGCACCCAAGCGGGGACCCGAACAACCGGGGAGCTGTTTTTT. It yields the protein CASTQAGTRTTGELFF.

This clonotype was seen a few times. The chain joins TRBV2 to TRBJ1-6; TRBD1 might be the D (5 bases). There are 13 residues in the CDR3. Germline assignment: CDR1 SNHLY and CDR2 FYNNEI. The germline V and J ends were trimmed by 10 bases and 10 bases, with 17 bases remaining between them. Here the CDR3 reads CANSREGKSPLHF. The CDR3 nucleotides are TGTGCCAACTCAAGGGAGGGGAAATCACCCCTCCACTTT.

This clonotype was found a few times. V gene TRBV6-1 combines with J gene TRBJ1-6; 11 bases agree with TRBD1. Unmatched junction bases numbered 4, after V lost 6 bases and J lost 9 bases. This CDR3 has 14 amino acids. Germline lookup yields CDR1 MNHNS and CDR2 SASEGT. The CDR3 DNA follows: TGTGCCAGCAGCATCGGGACAGGGGGTTCACCCCTCCACTTT. Residues: CASSIGTGGSPLHF.

The chain has TRBV5-1 and TRBJ1-4; 7 positions agree with TRBD1. The CDR3 is made up of 15 amino acids. Germline V gene lookup returns CDR1 SGHRS and CDR2 YFSETQ. Trimming cost V 0 bases and J 7 bases; bases outside gene matches: 6. The CDR3 bases are TGCGCCAGCAGCTTGGGGGCAGGGGGAGGTGAAAAACTGTTTTTT. Translated, it gives CASSLGAGGGEKLFF.

The J gene is TRBJ2-2, the V gene TRBV30; TRBD1 aligns across 8 bases. Per germline, CDR1 GTSNPN and CDR2 SVGIG (reference sequence). The CDR3 consists of 13 residues. Trimming at V came to 0 bases and at J to 6 bases, leaving 0 bases not matched to a gene. The CDR3 protein is CAWSVDRAGELFF. In DNA form, the CDR3 reads TGTGCCTGGAGTGTGGACAGGGCCGGGGAGCTGTTTTTT.

The V gene is TRBV12-3 or TRBV12-4, the J gene TRBJ2-1; D is unclear. V was clipped by 1 base and J by 7 bases, with 11 bases between them. The CDR3 is 14 amino acids. The CDR3 protein is CASSLGPPGNEQFF. CDR3 in DNA: TGTGCCAGCAGTTTAGGGCCCCCCGGGAATGAGCAGTTCTTC.

The chain couples TRBV20-1 to TRBJ1-5, with 7 bases lining up with TRBD1. CDR3 length: 13 amino acids. V gave up 2 bases and J gave up 7 bases; unmatched junction bases: 5. CDR1 is DFQATT, CDR2 SNEGSKA, per germline (reference sequence). The CDR3 coding sequence is TGCAGTGCTAGAAGGGACAGTGACCAGCCCCAGCATTTT. Protein: CSARRDSDQPQHF.

In its sample, this clonotype is medium-sized. The chain is built from TRBV6-2 or TRBV6-3 and TRBJ2-2, with 9 bases matching TRBD2. CDR3 length: 15 amino acids. Trimming removed 5 bases from V and 3 bases from J; junction bases left unmatched: 4. CDR1 MNHEY and CDR2 SVGEGT come from the germline V gene. CDR3 loop: CASSTGTSYTGELFF. CDR3 nucleotide sequence: TGTGCCAGCAGTACCGGGACTAGCTACACCGGGGAGCTGTTTTTT.

This chain links TRBV11-3 with TRBJ2-7; TRBD2 aligns across 9 bases. V was clipped by 3 bases and J by 0 bases; unmatched bases: 3. The CDR3 runs to 15 residues. Germline assignment: CDR1 SGHNT and CDR2 YENEEA. The CDR3: CASSFSGGVSYEQYF. The CDR3 DNA reads TGTGCCAGCAGCTTTAGCGGGGGAGTCTCCTACGAGCAGTACTTC. The full variable domain, completed using reference TRBV11-3 and TRBJ2-7, is EAGVVQSPRYKIIEKKQPVAFWCNPISGHNTLYWYLQNLGQGPELLIRYENEEAVDDSQLPKDRFSAERLKGVDSTLKIQPAELGDSAVYLCASSFSGGVSYEQYFGPGTRLTVT.

This chain uses TRBV7-2 with TRBJ1-5; 10 bases fit TRBD1. In germline, CDR1 is SGHTA, CDR2 FQGNSA. The J segment lost 4 bases and the V segment lost 5 bases, leaving 11 bases of the junction unmatched. The CDR3 extends over 17 amino acids. The CDR3 sequence is CASSPGQGRKRNQPQHF. DNA of the CDR3: TGTGCCAGCAGCCCGGGACAGGGGAGAAAAAGAAATCAGCCCCAGCATTTT.

The CDR3 spells CASSSLRDSSTEQFF. For the CDR3, the DNA is TGTGCCAGCAGCTCCCTACGGGACTCCTCGACTGAGCAGTTCTTC. V usage is TRBV11-2 and J usage is TRBJ2-1; perhaps TRBD2 as D (6 bases). Trimming took 4 bases from V and 9 from J, leaving 19 bases between them. Germline CDR1 is SGHAT and CDR2 is FQNNGV. The CDR3 runs 15 residues.

V and J are TRBV2 and TRBJ2-3, with TRBD1 matching 7 bases. This CDR3 has 15 amino acids. Germline loops: CDR1 SNHLY, CDR2 FYNNEI. V dropped 5 bases and J dropped 2; count of bases not matched to a gene: 7. The CDR3 reads CASSFFTGDTDTQYF. CDR3 coding DNA: TGTGCCAGCAGTTTCTTCACAGGGGACACAGATACGCAGTATTTT.

The genes are TRBV7-6 and TRBJ2-6; 10 nucleotides align to TRBD1. The CDR3 contains 20 residues. V was pared by 2 bases and J by 0 bases, with 10 bases of the junction left unmatched. Germline V gene lookup returns CDR1 SGHVS and CDR2 FNYEAQ. This CDR3 reads CASSLLTRGQGYSGANVLTF. DNA for the CDR3: TGTGCCAGCAGCTTACTCACCCGGGGACAGGGGTACTCTGGGGCCAACGTCCTGACTTTC.